This T cell receptor beta chain is from a study of metastatic and nonmetastatic thyroid tumors. TCRdb reanalyzed the PCR reads via MiXCR. The sample comprises about 16,000 clones, about 32% of which are singletons, and roughly 13% rests with the top ten. Prior to thyroid surgery, none of the patients had received any treatment. This clone was found many times. The material sequenced was tumor tissue. This TCR came from a male donor with papillary thyroid cancer or a benign thyroid nodule (not recorded which). Some clones in this sample may be carry-over from other donors' samples.

The CDR3 is CASSLGHLAGDTNTGELFF. DNA of the CDR3: TGTGCCAGCAGCTTAGGGCACCTAGCGGGAGATACGAACACCGGGGAGCTGTTTTTT. J is TRBJ2-2 and V is TRBV7-9; 10 bases are shared with TRBD2. The CDR3 runs to 19 residues. In germline, CDR1 is SEHNR, CDR2 FQNEAQ (reference sequence). Trimming at V came to 1 base and at J to 0 bases, leaving 8 bases not matched to a gene.